This is a list of T cell receptor beta chains from one sample in a study of blood T cell repertoires in COVID-19. The protocol was immunoSEQ multiplex PCR, while the TCRdb copy is restricted to in-frame clones and leaves out a portion. The profile shows 100,000 to 150,000 clones, around 81% of them singletons. The sequenced sample was peripheral blood. These receptors were taken from a young man with COVID-19, enrolled during active disease. Each CDR3 is given with its conserved first and last residue. The D gene is left open where the match is weak. Rows may omit the clone size; those that give it use once, few, many or a size class.

size: .; J: TRBJ2-3; V: TRBV12-3/TRBV12-4; D: .; CDR3: CASSARLGDTQYF; DNA: TGTGCCAGCAGTGCCCGACTAGGAGATACGCAGTATTTT
size: .; J: TRBJ1-2; V: TRBV6-5; D: .; CDR3: CASSQQPTSYGYTF; DNA: TGTGCCAGCAGTCAACAGCCTACTAGTTATGGCTACACCTTC
size: .; J: TRBJ1-2; V: TRBV4-1; D: .; CDR3: CASSQVAGNYGYTF; DNA: TGCGCCAGCAGCCAAGTAGCGGGTAACTATGGCTACACCTTC
size: .; J: TRBJ2-7; V: TRBV6-5; D: .; CDR3: CASSYIGGASYEQYF; DNA: TGTGCCAGCAGTTACATCGGGGGAGCCTCCTACGAGCAGTACTTC
size: .; J: TRBJ2-3; V: TRBV19; D: TRBD2; CDR3: CASRSGGSSDTQYF; DNA: TGTGCCAGTAGGAGCGGGGGGAGCTCGGATACGCAGTATTTT
size: .; J: TRBJ2-7; V: TRBV28; D: .; CDR3: CASTRLRGEQYF; DNA: TGTGCCAGCACTAGGTTAAGAGGCGAGCAGTACTTC
size: .; J: TRBJ2-7; V: TRBV19; D: .; CDR3: CASSIGDMMVPYEQYF; DNA: TGTGCCAGTAGTATAGGAGACATGATGGTCCCCTACGAGCAGTACTTC
size: .; J: TRBJ2-7; V: TRBV19; D: TRBD1; CDR3: CASSGQGSSYEQYF; DNA: TGTGCCAGTAGCGGACAGGGAAGCTCCTACGAGCAGTACTTC
size: once; J: TRBJ1-6; V: TRBV2; D: TRBD1; CDR3: CASSGDRGYSPLHF; DNA: TGTGCCAGCAGTGGGGACAGGGGTTATTCACCCCTCCACTTT
size: .; J: TRBJ1-2; V: TRBV28; D: TRBD1; CDR3: CASSSTGGTKDGYTF; DNA: TGTGCCAGCAGTTCTACAGGGGGCACGAAGGATGGCTACACCTTC
size: .; J: TRBJ1-3; V: TRBV7-9; D: TRBD1; CDR3: CASSFRTGGENTIYF; DNA: TGTGCCAGCAGTTTTCGGACAGGGGGCGAAAACACCATATATTTT
size: once; J: TRBJ2-5; V: TRBV5-6; D: .; CDR3: CASSSKDTTQETQYF; DNA: TGTGCCAGCAGCTCGAAGGACACAACCCAAGAGACCCAGTACTTC
size: few; J: TRBJ1-5; V: TRBV28; D: TRBD1; CDR3: CASSLWGQNNQPQHF; DNA: TGTGCCAGCAGTTTATGGGGACAGAACAATCAGCCCCAGCATTTT
size: .; J: TRBJ1-2; V: TRBV2; D: .; CDR3: CASGTGLANYGYTF; DNA: TGTGCCAGCGGAACAGGTTTAGCTAACTATGGCTACACCTTC
size: .; J: TRBJ1-5; V: TRBV19; D: .; CDR3: CASSIGDLAGNQPQHF; DNA: TGTGCCAGTAGTATCGGAGATCTCGCGGGCAATCAGCCCCAGCATTTT
size: .; J: TRBJ2-7; V: TRBV5-1; D: TRBD1; CDR3: CASSFDRGSYEQYF; DNA: TGCGCCAGCAGCTTCGACAGGGGCTCCTACGAGCAGTACTTC
size: .; J: TRBJ1-1; V: TRBV19; D: TRBD1; CDR3: CASIGGDRGNTEAFF; DNA: TGTGCCAGTATCGGCGGGGACAGGGGGAACACTGAAGCTTTCTTT
size: .; J: TRBJ2-3; V: TRBV5-1; D: .; CDR3: CASSLVYRTSTDTQYF; DNA: TGCGCCAGCAGCTTGGTCTATAGGACTAGCACAGATACGCAGTATTTT
size: .; J: TRBJ2-2; V: TRBV2; D: TRBD2; CDR3: CASSGGYSGRAGELFF; DNA: TGTGCCAGCAGTGGGGGCTACAGCGGGAGGGCCGGGGAGCTGTTTTTT
size: .; J: TRBJ2-5; V: TRBV7-2; D: TRBD2; CDR3: CASSLTSGVQETQYF; DNA: TGTGCCAGCAGCCTTACTAGCGGAGTTCAAGAGACCCAGTACTTC
size: few; J: TRBJ1-2; V: TRBV7-9; D: .; CDR3: CASSPGRGLYLGGYTF; DNA: TGTGCCAGCAGCCCGGGGAGGGGACTCTACCTTGGCGGCTACACCTTC
size: .; J: TRBJ2-3; V: TRBV6-5; D: .; CDR3: CASSYSRETDTQYF; DNA: TGTGCCAGCAGTTACTCCAGGGAAACAGATACGCAGTATTTT
size: .; J: TRBJ2-1; V: TRBV6-5; D: .; CDR3: CASSYQRTPSYNEQFF; DNA: TGTGCCAGCAGTTACCAAAGGACACCCTCCTACAATGAGCAGTTCTTC
size: .; J: TRBJ2-1; V: TRBV5-1; D: .; CDR3: CARVENAGVYNEQFF; DNA: TGCGCCAGGGTAGAAAATGCCGGGGTCTACAATGAGCAGTTCTTC
size: .; J: TRBJ2-3; V: TRBV4-3; D: .; CDR3: CASSQAEYSTDTQYF; DNA: TGCGCCAGCAGCCAAGCTGAGTACTCCACAGATACGCAGTATTTT
size: .; J: TRBJ1-4; V: TRBV28; D: .; CDR3: CASTDSATNEKLFF; DNA: TGTGCCAGCACGGACAGCGCAACTAATGAAAAACTGTTTTTT
size: .; J: TRBJ1-6; V: TRBV30; D: .; CDR3: CAWTRDSYNSPLHF; DNA: TGTGCCTGGACCAGGGATTCTTATAATTCACCCCTCCACTTT
size: .; J: TRBJ2-5; V: TRBV3-1/TRBV3-2; D: TRBD2; CDR3: CASSPGTMRETQYF; DNA: TGTGCCAGCAGCCCTGGGACTATGCGAGAGACCCAGTACTTC
size: .; J: TRBJ2-5; V: TRBV28; D: .; CDR3: CASSLPITGWQETQYF; DNA: TGTGCCAGCAGTCTTCCCATCACAGGGTGGCAAGAGACCCAGTACTTC
size: .; J: TRBJ1-2; V: TRBV5-1; D: .; CDR3: CASSSDSLPNYGYTF; DNA: TGCGCCAGCAGTTCGGACAGCCTACCTAACTATGGCTACACCTTC
size: .; J: TRBJ1-1; V: TRBV9; D: .; CDR3: CASSASSQTFTEAFF; DNA: TGTGCCAGCAGTGCTTCTAGCCAAACTTTCACTGAAGCTTTCTTT
size: .; J: TRBJ2-4; V: TRBV4-1; D: .; CDR3: CASSQPSRGAQNIQYF; DNA: TGCGCCAGCAGCCAACCGTCCCGGGGGGCCCAAAACATTCAGTACTTC
size: .; J: TRBJ1-2; V: TRBV7-9; D: TRBD1; CDR3: CASNVQGMGYTF; DNA: TGTGCCAGCAACGTACAGGGGATGGGCTACACCTTC
size: .; J: TRBJ2-7; V: TRBV7-2; D: .; CDR3: CASSPRAGNSYEQYF; DNA: TGTGCCAGCAGCCCTCGGGCGGGGAACTCCTACGAGCAGTACTTC
size: .; J: TRBJ1-2; V: TRBV28; D: TRBD1; CDR3: CASSLNLGQGIETF; DNA: TGTGCCAGCAGTTTGAACCTGGGACAGGGAATCGAGACCTTC
size: .; J: TRBJ2-3; V: TRBV6-2/TRBV6-3; D: .; CDR3: CASSSLLTDTQYF; DNA: TGTGCCAGCAGTTCCTTACTTACAGATACGCAGTATTTT
size: .; J: TRBJ2-1; V: TRBV5-1; D: TRBD1; CDR3: CASSQRTGEGEQFF; DNA: TGCGCCAGCAGCCAAAGGACAGGGGAAGGAGAGCAGTTCTTC
size: .; J: TRBJ2-2; V: TRBV7-2; D: TRBD2; CDR3: CASSRTSGGAGTGELFF; DNA: TGTGCCAGCAGCCGGACTAGCGGGGGGGCCGGGACCGGGGAGCTGTTTTTT
size: once; J: TRBJ2-7; V: TRBV3-1/TRBV3-2; D: .; CDR3: CASSQGSSLYEQYF; DNA: TGTGCCAGCAGCCAGGGTAGCAGCCTGTACGAGCAGTACTTC
size: .; J: TRBJ1-2; V: TRBV19; D: .; CDR3: CASSKDWANYGYTF; DNA: TGTGCCAGTAGTAAGGACTGGGCGAACTATGGCTACACCTTC
size: once; J: TRBJ2-7; V: TRBV11-3; D: TRBD2; CDR3: CASSLAGGLPYFYEQYF; DNA: TGTGCCAGCAGCTTAGCGGGAGGGTTGCCCTACTTCTACGAGCAGTACTTC
size: .; J: TRBJ2-7; V: TRBV3-1/TRBV3-2; D: TRBD1; CDR3: CASSPSRAGGGHEQYF; DNA: TGTGCCAGCAGCCCTTCCAGGGCAGGGGGCGGTCACGAGCAGTACTTC
size: .; J: TRBJ2-2; V: TRBV4-1; D: .; CDR3: CASSRSEGNTGELFF; DNA: TGCGCCAGCAGCCGCAGTGAGGGGAACACCGGGGAGCTGTTTTTT
size: .; J: TRBJ2-6; V: TRBV5-1; D: TRBD2; CDR3: CASRSAGASGANVLTF; DNA: TGCGCCAGCAGGTCAGCGGGGGCCTCTGGGGCCAACGTCCTGACTTTC
size: .; J: TRBJ1-2; V: TRBV6-5; D: TRBD1; CDR3: CASSYSTGSNGYTF; DNA: TGTGCCAGCAGTTACTCGACAGGGTCTAATGGCTACACCTTC
size: .; J: TRBJ1-2; V: TRBV28; D: TRBD1; CDR3: CASSRGQANYGYTF; DNA: TGTGCCAGCAGTCGGGGACAGGCTAACTATGGCTACACCTTC
size: .; J: TRBJ1-3; V: TRBV7-9; D: .; CDR3: CASSYPGHGRGNTIYF; DNA: TGTGCCAGCAGCTACCCGGGTCATGGCCGTGGAAACACCATATATTTT